One T cell receptor (beta chain) is described in this entry. Its antigen is unknown. The record originates from a study of cytotoxic CD8 clonotypes in ibrutinib-treated CLL. As for the study in general: Within the patient group, 11 were relapsed/refractory and some 14 treatment-naive, and some 17 were IGHV unmutated. Study-level results: In comparison with age-matched healthy donors, baseline clonality was higher and tracked circulating CD8+ T-cell counts.

Clones were sequenced by immunoSEQ multiplex PCR, and TCRdb holds only the in-frame ones, with some missing. Of approximately 320,000 clones listed, 67% are singletons. There are 16 residues in the CDR3. Trimming took 0 bases from V and 0 from J, leaving 12 bases between them. Germline V gives CDR1 LGHNA, CDR2 YSLEER. The chain employs TRBV4-3 and TRBJ2-7; possibly TRBD2 for D (5 bases). The source of this sequence is a human donor with chronic lymphocytic leukemia. The sample consisted of PBMCs, taken after 36 months of ibrutinib treatment. The CDR3 reads CASSQEVAPSSYEQYF. Written as DNA, the CDR3 is TGCGCCAGCAGCCAAGAGGTAGCGCCGAGCTCCTACGAGCAGTACTTC.